This TCR beta chain was found in a study of cytotoxic CD8 clonotypes in ibrutinib-treated CLL (dated by TCRdb to about 2021). At the level of the whole study: The cohort included around 15 treatment-naive and under 13 relapsed/refractory patients; 17 to 18 were IGHV unmutated. Partial responses were observed in some 24 patients and complete responses in 2; after a median follow-up of roughly 62 months, remission was maintained in approximately 14 patients and progression was observed in 12. Response samples were obtained after a median of approximately twelve months of treatment, with a range of roughly 6 to 40 months. Samples averaged 255,043 productive templates and 90,000 to 95,000 productive rearrangements. Of the roughly 86 people in the trial, about 25 had longitudinal samples available. Cryopreserved peripheral blood mononuclear cells were collected before treatment, at response, and at either disease progression or sustained remission. Every remission and progressive disease sample was obtained while ibrutinib was still being received by the patients. Study-level results and caveats: Public clonotypes were rare and either shrank or stayed stable during treatment, and the rise in clonality at ibrutinib response reflected expansion of private clonotypes. Baseline clonality exceeded that of age-matched healthy donors and correlated strongly with circulating CD8+ T-cell counts. Lymph node repertoires were not examined, and the timing of sampling was not matched between patients in sustained remission and those whose disease progressed. Clonality rose at ibrutinib response, remained stable during sustained remission, and dropped back toward baseline at progression.

A MiSeq instrument was used for deep resolution sequencing, which targeted depths ranging from 1 in 1 million up to 1 in 200,000 T cells, with coverage averaging 10x for each clonotype. TCR beta libraries were generated with the immunoSEQ hsTCRB Kit. The paper's data handling went like this. Data were analyzed with ImmunoSEQ Data Assistant and ImmunoSEQ Analyzer, with V, D and J genes assigned per IMGT definitions. Clonality, which ranges from 0 to 1, was calculated by subtracting the normalized Shannon entropy of productive rearrangement frequencies from one. Only overrepresented clonotypes making up at least 0.05% of each patient's repertoire were included in the public clonotype analysis. Fewer than 15 repertoires from age-matched healthy donors, obtained from immuneACCESS, served as clonality controls. In its TCRdb copy, this immuneACCESS table keeps in-frame sequences only and misses some clones. Where compared with another copy, unresolved V genes explain less than half of these, and the others have no known cause. V and J calls and clone size follow that table, whereas D and trimming were derived from the DNA. The sample table records around 130,000 clones; around 80% of these occur just once. Of the sample, about 3.3% is held by the ten largest clones.

About this clone itself: Its antigen remains undetermined. Base qualities are missing; no much larger clone stands one base away.

Explained via the paper, the time point label denotes: around 2 years on ibrutinib. Roughly 1.9 micrograms of genomic DNA were extracted from cryopreserved PBMCs for TCR beta library preparation. Longitudinal blood samples from CLL patients receiving ibrutinib monotherapy were subjected to high-throughput TCR beta sequencing. The patients were enrolled in a single-center, open-label phase 2 trial of ibrutinib monotherapy. The sequencing used PBMCs, collected after 24 months of ibrutinib treatment. This sequence was found in a human donor with chronic lymphocytic leukemia.

The CDR3 region: CASFQTYNEQFF. The DNA sequence reads TGTGCCAGCTTTCAGACGTACAATGAGCAGTTCTTC. Recombination joined TRBV7-9 with TRBJ2-1, with no reliable assignment of the D segment. CDR1 and CDR2, per the germline V gene (reference sequence), are SEHNR and FQNEAQ. Spanning cysteine to phenylalanine, the CDR3 consists of 12 amino acids. The DNA shown is the 36-base CDR3, in frame from base 1. V is reduced by 8 bases and J by 4 bases, leaving a spacing of 9 bases between them.